A single sample gave rise to the 25 T cell receptor beta chains below, sequenced in a study of CD8+ T cells in alopecia areata. Sequencing templates came from extracted RNA that was reverse transcribed into cDNA. Profiled with immunoSEQ multiplex PCR; TCRdb holds only in-frame clones, not every one. The sample has 30,000 to 45,000 clones; 45% to 70% are singletons. Once sorted, CD4+ cells from about five patients yielded CD25+CD127- cells. The sample taken for sequencing was CD4+ Tregs sorted from blood. Receptors originate from a human donor with alopecia areata.

The CDR3 loop reads CASSYSEGYEQYF. CDR3 nucleotide sequence: TGTGCCAGCAGTTACTCAGAGGGGTACGAGCAGTACTTC. This chain uses TRBV6-5 with TRBJ2-7, with D possibly being TRBD1 or TRBD2 (5 bases each). In germline, CDR1 is MNHEY, CDR2 SVGAGI. CDR3 length equals 13 residues. V was cut by 0 bases and J by 4 bases, with 7 bases left in between.

This chain links TRBV6-4 with TRBJ1-2, with TRBD1 identical over 9 bases. CDR1 is MRHNA, CDR2 SNTAGT, per germline. The CDR3 contains 14 residues. V lost 0 bases and J lost 8; bases outside the gene matches: 4. CDR3 region: CASSDSGTGKGYTF. In nucleotides, the CDR3 is TGTGCCAGCAGTGACTCCGGGACAGGGAAAGGCTACACCTTC.

CDR3 in DNA: TGCAGCGTTGAAGGACTGGGGCCGGGCCATAACTATGGCTACACCTTC. Its protein is CSVEGLGPGHNYGYTF. The V and J genes are TRBV29-1 and TRBJ1-2, with a possible D match to TRBD1 (5 bases). V gave up 1 base and J gave up 1 base, with 16 bases separating them. Germline V gives CDR1 SQVTM, CDR2 ANQGSEA. The CDR3 runs to 16 residues.

This clone has a handful of counts. The chain combines TRBV7-2 with TRBJ2-5; 8 bases are a match to TRBD2. After removal of 6 bases from V and 5 bases from J, the junction contained 5 bases not matched to a gene. The length of the CDR3 is 13 residues. CDR1 is SGHTA, CDR2 FQGNSA, per germline. The CDR3 DNA is TGTGCCAGCAGAATAGCGGGGAGGGAGACCCAGTACTTC. Translating gives CASRIAGRETQYF.

Only a few counts were recorded for this clone. The J gene is TRBJ1-3, the V gene TRBV14, with no clear D. The CDR3 has 14 residues. V gave up 4 bases and J gave up 0 bases, with 7 bases separating them. Germline CDR1 reads SGHDN; CDR2 reads FVKESK. The CDR3 reads CASSLLHSGNTIYF. CDR3 in DNA: TGTGCCAGCAGCCTCTTACACTCTGGAAACACCATATATTTT.

This chain uses TRBV4-2 with TRBJ1-2; D not certain. The CDR3 totals 13 residues. The germline V gene encodes CDR1 LGHNA and CDR2 YNFKEQ. The germline V and J ends were trimmed by 4 bases and 7 bases, with 13 bases remaining between them. The CDR3 nucleotides read TGTGCCAGCAGCCGCCCGGGTCCGGCTGGCTACACCTTC. Amino acids: CASSRPGPAGYTF.

The chain links TRBV7-9 to TRBJ2-3; the D gene is possibly TRBD1 (5 bases). Germline CDR1 is SEHNR and CDR2 is FQNEAQ (reference sequence). V was pared by 2 bases and J by 4 bases, with 13 bases between. There are 15 residues in the CDR3. The CDR3 sequence: CASSLRTQPADTQYF. CDR3 sequence (DNA): TGTGCCAGCAGCTTAAGGACACAGCCAGCAGATACGCAGTATTTT.

Notes on this clone: At one boundary the junction diverges from the germline segment, which might be a read error. V gene TRBV14 combines with J gene TRBJ2-5; TRBD2 is a possible D gene (5 bases). The CDR3 spans 11 residues. Germline V CDR1 and CDR2: SGHDN, FVKESK. CDR3 in amino acids: CASSLGGLAHF. The DNA for the CDR3 is TGTGCCAGCAGCCTCGGAGGTCTTGCACACTTC.

This clone has more than one count but fewer than ten. The rearrangement uses TRBV7-2 and TRBJ1-1; D is perhaps TRBD1 (6 bases). V lost 3 bases and J 0 bases, leaving 11 bases between the germline ends. CDR3 size: 15 residues. Germline V CDR1 and CDR2: SGHTA, FQGNSA. CDR3 sequence reads: CASSLVGGMNTEAFF. DNA of the CDR3: TGTGCCAGCAGCTTGGTAGGGGGGATGAACACTGAAGCTTTCTTT.

The CDR3 region is CASSQRAGSGTEAFF. CDR3 DNA sequence: TGTGCCAGCAGCCAACGAGCGGGGTCGGGCACTGAAGCTTTCTTT. The chain carries TRBV28 and TRBJ1-1; D unresolved. The CDR3 covers 15 residues. Trimming pared 6 bases from V and 4 bases from J, leaving 18 bases between. The V gene's germline CDR1 is MDHEN and CDR2 SYDVKM.

The chain recombines TRBV4-2 with TRBJ1-4; no clear D gene. This CDR3 region has 17 residues. Germline V gene sequence: CDR1 LGHNA, CDR2 YNFKEQ. Between the trimmed V and J ends, which lost 0 bases and 0 bases, there was a span of 11 bases. The CDR3 DNA is TGTGCCAGCAGCCAAGATCCCTGGCAGGCAACTAATGAAAAACTGTTTTTT. As protein: CASSQDPWQATNEKLFF.

This clone was seen a few times. CDR3 sequence reads: CASSRAPNEKLFF. For the CDR3, the DNA is TGTGCCAGTTCCCGGGCCCCGAATGAAAAACTGTTTTTT. The chain employs TRBV19 and TRBJ1-4; D gene ambiguous. The germline V gene encodes CDR1 LNHDA and CDR2 SQIVND (reference sequence). The CDR3 has 13 residues. Trimming removed 8 bases from V and 5 bases from J, with 12 bases in between.

V usage is TRBV4-3 and J usage is TRBJ2-7; no firm D call. CDR1 is LGHNA, CDR2 YSLEER, per germline. V lost 0 bases to trimming and J lost 2 bases, with 14 bases between them. The CDR3 runs to 16 residues. CDR3 DNA: TGCGCCAGCAGCCAAGAGAAGCGAGGATTGACCTACGAGCAGTACTTC. It yields the protein CASSQEKRGLTYEQYF.

V usage is TRBV28 and J usage is TRBJ2-6; possibly TRBD2 for D (6 bases). The V end was cut by 2 bases, the J end by 3 bases, with 8 bases between. The CDR3 covers 15 residues. Germline V CDR1 and CDR2: MDHEN, SYDVKM. In DNA, the CDR3 is TGTGCCAGCAGTTTAGGGGGGTATGGGGCCAACGTCCTGACTTTC. It yields the protein CASSLGGYGANVLTF.

The chain has TRBV27 and TRBJ1-1; TRBD1 might be the D (6 bases). The CDR3 consists of 12 residues. CDR1 is MNHEY, CDR2 SMNVEV, per germline (reference sequence). The V and J ends lost 6 bases and 11 bases respectively, with 16 bases between them. CDR3 sequence (DNA): TGTGCCAGCAGGACAGGTTCAAAGAAGGCTTTCTTT. Encoded protein: CASRTGSKKAFF.

The V and J genes are TRBV7-9 and TRBJ2-1, with D perhaps being TRBD1 or TRBD2 (5 bases each). From germline, CDR1 is SEHNR and CDR2 FQNEAQ (reference sequence). V was shortened by 5 bases and J by 6 bases, with 11 bases between the two germline ends. CDR3 length equals 13 residues. Here the CDR3 DNA reads TGTGCCAGCAGCCTCGGGGCGGCCAATGAGCAGTTCTTC. Translated: CASSLGAANEQFF.

The chain links TRBV30 to TRBJ2-5; possibly TRBD1 or TRBD2 for D (5 bases each). Germline V gene sequence: CDR1 GTSNPN, CDR2 SVGIG (reference sequence). The CDR3 contains 13 residues. V dropped 2 bases and J dropped 5 bases, with 12 bases sitting between them. The CDR3 loop reads CAWSNRDGETQYF. In DNA form, the CDR3 reads TGTGCCTGGAGTAACCGGGACGGGGAGACCCAGTACTTC.

This clone was recorded once. The chain couples TRBV30 to TRBJ1-5, with 9 bases that match TRBD1. V lost 3 bases, J lost 6 bases, and 6 bases stayed unmatched. The germline gives CDR1 GTSNPN, CDR2 SVGIG (reference sequence). The CDR3 contains 14 residues. In DNA form, the CDR3 reads TGTGCCTGGAGGGGACAGGGTTGGTCTCAGCCCCAGCATTTT. Protein product: CAWRGQGWSQPQHF.

This clone was picked up a small number of times. The rearrangement uses TRBV28 and TRBJ2-7; tentative D call: TRBD1 (6 bases). V was clipped by 3 bases and J by 2 bases, with 20 bases between them. The germline V gene encodes CDR1 MDHEN and CDR2 SYDVKM. CDR3 size: 17 residues. The CDR3 nucleotides are TGTGCCAGCAGTTTGGTACTATTTGTCAGGGGCGCCTACGAGCAGTACTTC. The encoded protein is CASSLVLFVRGAYEQYF. The full variable domain, in which reference TRBV28 and TRBJ2-7 provide the parts outside the CDR3, is DVKVTQSSRYLVKRTGEKVFLECVQDMDHENMFWYRQDPGLGLRLIYFSYDVKMKEKGDIPEGYSVSREKKERFSLILESASTNQTSMYLCASSLVLFVRGAYEQYFGPGTRLTVT.

This chain uses TRBV5-6 with TRBJ2-7; 9 bases are shared with TRBD2. V trimming: 4 bases; J trimming: 2 bases; junction bases outside the gene matches: 7. CDR3 length equals 15 residues. Germline loops: CDR1 SGHDT, CDR2 YYEEEE. This CDR3 reads CASSAGLASPYEQYF. Here the CDR3 DNA reads TGTGCCAGCAGCGCCGGACTAGCGAGTCCCTACGAGCAGTACTTC. Variable domain in full (rest from reference TRBV5-6 and TRBJ2-7): DAGVTQSPTHLIKTRGQQVTLRCSPKSGHDTVSWYQQALGQGPQFIFQYYEEEERQRGNFPDRFSGHQFPNYSSELNVNALLLGDSALYLCASSAGLASPYEQYFGPGTRLTVT.

This clone has just a few counts. The chain carries TRBV30 and TRBJ2-3; D call uncertain. Germline V lookup: CDR1 GTSNPN, CDR2 SVGIG (reference sequence). V lost 0 bases to trimming and J lost 4 bases, with 8 bases between them. The CDR3 consists of 13 residues. The DNA for the CDR3 is TGTGCCTGGAGTGTAAGGTTCGCAGATACGCAGTATTTT. Amino acid sequence: CAWSVRFADTQYF. Drawing the rest from reference TRBV30 and TRBJ2-3, the complete variable domain is SQTIHQWPATLVQPVGSPLSLECTVEGTSNPNLYWYRQAAGRGLQLLFYSVGIGQISSEVPQNLSASRPQDRQFILSSKKLLLSDSGFYLCAWSVRFADTQYFGPGTRLTVL.

In this sample, this clone turned up a few times. The gene calls are TRBV29-1 and TRBJ1-5, with D perhaps TRBD1 (5 bases). Per germline, CDR1 SQVTM and CDR2 ANQGSEA. V lost 7 bases to trimming and J lost 4 bases, with 11 bases between them. There are 12 residues in the CDR3. The CDR3 here is CSARVPNQPQHF. The DNA for the CDR3 is TGCAGCGCCAGGGTTCCGAATCAGCCCCAGCATTTT.

V gene TRBV10-3 combines with J gene TRBJ2-3; 7 nucleotides match TRBD2. The CDR3 contains 15 residues. Trimming removed 6 bases from V and 2 bases from J; junction bases left unmatched: 8. The V gene's germline CDR1 is ENHRY and CDR2 SYGVKD. The CDR3 DNA reads TGTGCCATCAGACTTGGGGCGGGGGACACAGATACGCAGTATTTT. Its protein product is CAIRLGAGDTDTQYF.

This chain connects TRBV2 to TRBJ2-1, with 7 nucleotides matching TRBD2. V trimming: 6 bases; J trimming: 6 bases; junction bases outside the gene matches: 8. This CDR3 is 14 amino acids long. Germline CDR1 and CDR2: SNHLY and FYNNEI. CDR3 coding DNA: TGTGCCAGCAGAATGAGGGAGGGAAGCAATGAGCAGTTCTTC. Its protein product is CASRMREGSNEQFF.

DNA of the CDR3: TGTGCCAGCAGTTTGGAGACAGGGTTTTTAGAGCAGTACTTC. This codes for CASSLETGFLEQYF. The genes are TRBV28 and TRBJ2-7; 7 bases align to TRBD1. V gave up 3 bases and J gave up 7 bases; unmatched junction bases: 9. This CDR3 region has 14 residues. Germline assignment: CDR1 MDHEN and CDR2 SYDVKM.